This T cell receptor (beta chain) was sequenced in a study of blood T cell repertoires in COVID-19. Study-wide background: Samples taken during acute and convalescent COVID-19 were collected in the United States, Italy and Spain. PBMCs, B-cell-depleted T cells, or T cells were the source of the cDNA or gDNA that made up the material.

The J segment lost 2 bases and the V segment lost 10 bases, leaving 6 bases of the junction unmatched. Germline V CDR1 and CDR2: ENHRY, SYGVKD. There are 14 residues in the CDR3. Original methodology: Reference gene primer amplification yielded estimated nucleated cell counts. Sequenced by immunoSEQ multiplex PCR; TCRdb stores in-frame clones only, minus some. V and J calls plus clone size are reproduced from that table; the DNA served to infer D and trimming. Of 200,000 to 300,000 clones detected, 70% to 90% appear once; the ten largest clones hold roughly 3.7%. The chain combines TRBV10-3 with TRBJ2-5, with 11 positions matching TRBD1. The sample was peripheral blood. The clonotype originates from a woman in her thirties or forties with acute or convalescent COVID-19. The CDR3 protein is CATAGTGGQETQYF. The CDR3 nucleotides are TGTGCCACCGCCGGGACAGGGGGGCAAGAGACCCAGTACTTC.